The T cell receptor beta chain under discussion was sequenced for a study of shared clonotypes between healthy human individuals. V lost 6 bases to trimming and J lost 6 bases, with 18 bases between them. This CDR3 is built from 14 residues. Germline CDR1 is MNHNY and CDR2 is SVGAGI (reference sequence). The authors divided CD4+ cells into CD45RA+ naive and CD45RA-negative memory subsets. Authors' processing steps: Filtering of immunoSEQ junctional sequences could not match full-length read filtering. Sequenced by immunoSEQ multiplex PCR; TCRdb stores in-frame clones only, minus some. V and J calls and clone size are copied from that table; D and trimming were computed from the DNA. The sample records about a million clones, approximately 68% being singletons. Overall study findings and caveats: Relative to memory subsets, naive subsets generally showed larger estimated richness. Sequencing depth was expected to affect clonotype sharing among donors.

A remark on this clone: Its antigen is as yet unknown.

This chain links TRBV6-6 with TRBJ2-7, with D uncertain. Material for sequencing was memory CD4+ T cells sorted from blood. Subset specified: CD45RA-negative fraction. This clonotype was obtained from a man younger than 35 in good health. CDR3 sequence (DNA): TGTGCCAGCAGCTCTTGGGGATCGGTTCTCGAGCAGTACTTC. Its protein is CASSSWGSVLEQYF.